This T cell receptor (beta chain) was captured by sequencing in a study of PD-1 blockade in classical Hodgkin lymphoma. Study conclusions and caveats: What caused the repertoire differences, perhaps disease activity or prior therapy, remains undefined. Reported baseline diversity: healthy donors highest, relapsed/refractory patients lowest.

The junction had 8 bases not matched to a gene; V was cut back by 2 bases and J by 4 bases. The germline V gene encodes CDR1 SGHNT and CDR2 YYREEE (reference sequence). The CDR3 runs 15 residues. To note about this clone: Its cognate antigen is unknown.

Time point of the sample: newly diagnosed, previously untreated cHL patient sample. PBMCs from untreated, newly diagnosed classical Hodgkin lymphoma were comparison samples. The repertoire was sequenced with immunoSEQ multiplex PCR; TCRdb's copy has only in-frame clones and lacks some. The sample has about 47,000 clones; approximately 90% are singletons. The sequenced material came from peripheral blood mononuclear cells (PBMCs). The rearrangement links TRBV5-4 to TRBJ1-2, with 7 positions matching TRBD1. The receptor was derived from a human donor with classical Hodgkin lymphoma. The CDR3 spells CASSLPPGQTYGYTF. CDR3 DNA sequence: TGTGCCAGCAGCTTACCCCCGGGACAGACCTATGGCTACACCTTC.